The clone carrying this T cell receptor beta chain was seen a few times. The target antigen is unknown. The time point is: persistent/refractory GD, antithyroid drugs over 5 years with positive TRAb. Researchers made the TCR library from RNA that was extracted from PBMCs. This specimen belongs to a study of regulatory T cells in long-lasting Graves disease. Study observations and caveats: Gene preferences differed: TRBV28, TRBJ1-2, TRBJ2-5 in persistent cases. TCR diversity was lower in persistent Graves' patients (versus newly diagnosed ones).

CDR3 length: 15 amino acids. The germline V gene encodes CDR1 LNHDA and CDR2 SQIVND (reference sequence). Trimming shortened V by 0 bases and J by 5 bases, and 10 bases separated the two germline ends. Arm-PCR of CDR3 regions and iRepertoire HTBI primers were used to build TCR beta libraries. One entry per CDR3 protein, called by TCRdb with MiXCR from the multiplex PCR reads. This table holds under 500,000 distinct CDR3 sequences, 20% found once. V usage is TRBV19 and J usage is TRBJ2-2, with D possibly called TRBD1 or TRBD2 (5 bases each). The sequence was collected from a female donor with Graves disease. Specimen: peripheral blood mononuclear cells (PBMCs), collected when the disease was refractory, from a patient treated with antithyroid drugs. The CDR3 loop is CASSIERGRTGELFF. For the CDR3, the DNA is TGTGCCAGTAGTATAGAGAGGGGACGGACCGGGGAGCTGTTTTTT.